This T cell receptor beta chain was sequenced during a study of blood T cell repertoires in COVID-19. Study context: Samples taken during acute and convalescent COVID-19 were collected in the United States, Italy and Spain. From T cells, B-cell-depleted T cells, or PBMCs came the material, which was cDNA or gDNA.

V was pared by 2 bases and J by 1 base, with 17 bases of the junction left unmatched. The CDR3 spans 19 residues. Germline values: CDR1 SQVTM, CDR2 ANQGSEA. This clone was recorded once. Study processing details: Using reference gene primer amplification, nucleated cell counts were estimated. Here immunoSEQ multiplex PCR was the method, and the copy in TCRdb shows in-frame clones only, minus some. The V and J calls and the clone size are those of that table, but D and trimming were determined from the DNA. Counted here are some 260,000 clones, roughly 80% occurring once; the ten biggest clones make up around 8.9%.

This TCR derives from a man aged 80 or over with acute or convalescent COVID-19. The sequenced sample was peripheral blood. The chain couples TRBV29-1 to TRBJ1-5; 7 nucleotides agree with TRBD1. CDR3 amino acids: CSVELKGALGISSNQPQHF. Here the CDR3 DNA reads TGCAGCGTTGAACTGAAGGGGGCATTGGGGATTTCGAGCAATCAGCCCCAGCATTTT.